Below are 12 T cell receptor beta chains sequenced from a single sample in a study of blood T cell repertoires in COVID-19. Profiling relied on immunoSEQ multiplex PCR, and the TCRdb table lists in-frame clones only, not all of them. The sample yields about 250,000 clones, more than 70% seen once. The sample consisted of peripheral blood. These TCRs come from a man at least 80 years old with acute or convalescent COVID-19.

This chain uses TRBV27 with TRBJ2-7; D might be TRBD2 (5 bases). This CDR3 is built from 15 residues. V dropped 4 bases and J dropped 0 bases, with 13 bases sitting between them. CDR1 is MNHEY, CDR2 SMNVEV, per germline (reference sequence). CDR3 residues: CASSYLGSGSYEQYF. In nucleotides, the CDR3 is TGTGCCAGCAGTTATCTAGGGAGTGGCTCCTACGAGCAGTACTTC.

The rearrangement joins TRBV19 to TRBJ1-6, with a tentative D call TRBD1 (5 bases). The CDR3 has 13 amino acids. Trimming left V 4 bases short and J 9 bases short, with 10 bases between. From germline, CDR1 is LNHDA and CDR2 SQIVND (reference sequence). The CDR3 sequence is CASSTPGFSPLHF. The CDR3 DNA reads TGTGCCAGTAGTACTCCAGGGTTTTCACCCCTCCACTTT.

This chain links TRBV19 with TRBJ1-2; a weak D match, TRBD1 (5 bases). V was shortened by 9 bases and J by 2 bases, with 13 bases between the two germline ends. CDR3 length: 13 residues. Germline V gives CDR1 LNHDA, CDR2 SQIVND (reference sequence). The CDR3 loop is CASTIRGNYGYTF. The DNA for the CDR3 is TGTGCCAGCACAATCCGGGGGAACTATGGCTACACCTTC.

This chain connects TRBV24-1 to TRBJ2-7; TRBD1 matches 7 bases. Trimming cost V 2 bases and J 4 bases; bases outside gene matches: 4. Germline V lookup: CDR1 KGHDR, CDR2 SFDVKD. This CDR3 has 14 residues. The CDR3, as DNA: TGTGCCACCAGTGATTCCAAGACAGGGTACGAGCAGTACTTC. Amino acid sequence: CATSDSKTGYEQYF.

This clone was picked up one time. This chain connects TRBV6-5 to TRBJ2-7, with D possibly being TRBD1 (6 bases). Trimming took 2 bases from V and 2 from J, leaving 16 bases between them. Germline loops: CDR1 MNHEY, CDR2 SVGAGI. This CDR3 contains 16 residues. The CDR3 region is CASSYRGRTGAYEQYF. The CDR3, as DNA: TGTGCCAGCAGTTACAGGGGGAGAACCGGGGCCTACGAGCAGTACTTC.

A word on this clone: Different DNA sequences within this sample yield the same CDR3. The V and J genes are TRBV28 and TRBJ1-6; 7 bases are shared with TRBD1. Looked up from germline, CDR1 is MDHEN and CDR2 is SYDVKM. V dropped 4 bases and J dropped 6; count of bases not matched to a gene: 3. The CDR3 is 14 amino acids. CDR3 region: CASSSGTVNSPLHF. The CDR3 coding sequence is TGTGCCAGCAGTTCCGGGACAGTTAATTCACCCCTCCACTTT.

CDR3 sequence reads: CASRGLNTQYF. As DNA, the CDR3 is TGTGCCAGCAGGGGGCTGAATACGCAGTATTTT. This sequence joins TRBV3-1 (or the pseudogene TRBV3-2) and TRBJ2-3; TRBD1 is a possible D gene (5 bases). The CDR3 extends over 11 amino acids. V was shortened by 6 bases and J by 7 bases, with 8 bases between the two germline ends. Germline V gives CDR1 LGHDT, CDR2 YNNKEL (reference sequence).

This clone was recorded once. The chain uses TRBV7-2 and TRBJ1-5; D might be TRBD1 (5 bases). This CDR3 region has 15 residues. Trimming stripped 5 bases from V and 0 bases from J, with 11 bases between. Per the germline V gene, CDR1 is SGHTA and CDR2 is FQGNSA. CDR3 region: CASSTTGYSNQPQHF. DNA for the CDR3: TGTGCCAGCAGCACAACAGGCTATAGCAATCAGCCCCAGCATTTT.

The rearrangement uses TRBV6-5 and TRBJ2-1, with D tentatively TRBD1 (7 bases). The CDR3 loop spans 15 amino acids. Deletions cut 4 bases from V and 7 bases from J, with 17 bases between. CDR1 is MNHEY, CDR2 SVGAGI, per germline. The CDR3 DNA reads TGTGCCAGCAGTTTCCAGGGGGTTGGGGGGAATGAGCAGTTCTTC. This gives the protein CASSFQGVGGNEQFF.

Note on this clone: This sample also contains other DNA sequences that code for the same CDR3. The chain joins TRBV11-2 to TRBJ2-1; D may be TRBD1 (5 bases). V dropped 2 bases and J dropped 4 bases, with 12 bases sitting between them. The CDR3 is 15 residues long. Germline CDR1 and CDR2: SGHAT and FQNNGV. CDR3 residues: CASSLQGTPYNEQFF. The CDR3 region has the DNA TGTGCCAGCAGCTTACAGGGTACCCCTTACAATGAGCAGTTCTTC.

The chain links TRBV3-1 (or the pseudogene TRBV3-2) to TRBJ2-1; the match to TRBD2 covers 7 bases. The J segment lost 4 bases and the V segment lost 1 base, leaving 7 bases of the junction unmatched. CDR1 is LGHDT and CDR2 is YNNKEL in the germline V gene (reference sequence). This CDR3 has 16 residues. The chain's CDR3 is CASSQGTRTRYNEQFF. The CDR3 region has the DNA TGTGCCAGCAGCCAAGGCACCCGGACTAGGTACAATGAGCAGTTCTTC.

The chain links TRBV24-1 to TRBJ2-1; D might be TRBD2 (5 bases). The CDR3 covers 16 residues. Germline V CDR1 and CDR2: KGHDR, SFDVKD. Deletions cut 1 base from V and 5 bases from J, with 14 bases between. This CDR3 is CATSDFSGKVDNEQFF. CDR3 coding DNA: TGTGCCACCAGTGATTTTTCGGGAAAGGTGGACAATGAGCAGTTCTTC.